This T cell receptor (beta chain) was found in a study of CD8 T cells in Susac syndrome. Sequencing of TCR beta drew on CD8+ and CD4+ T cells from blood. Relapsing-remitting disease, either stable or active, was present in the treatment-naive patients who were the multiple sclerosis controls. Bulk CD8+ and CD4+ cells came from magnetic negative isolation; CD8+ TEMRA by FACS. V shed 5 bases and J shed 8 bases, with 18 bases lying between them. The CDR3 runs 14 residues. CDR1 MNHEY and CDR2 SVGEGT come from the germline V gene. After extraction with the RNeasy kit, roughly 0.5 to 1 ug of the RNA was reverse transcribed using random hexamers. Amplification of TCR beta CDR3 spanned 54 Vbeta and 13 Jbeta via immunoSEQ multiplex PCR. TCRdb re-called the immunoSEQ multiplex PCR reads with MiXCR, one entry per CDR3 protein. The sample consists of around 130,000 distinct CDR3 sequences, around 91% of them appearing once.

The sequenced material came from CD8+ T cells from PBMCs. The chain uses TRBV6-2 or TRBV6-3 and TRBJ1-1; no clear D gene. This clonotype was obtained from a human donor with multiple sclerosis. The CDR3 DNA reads TGTGCCAGCAGTCGAACTGTCATGGCCACGGAAGCTTTCTTT. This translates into CASSRTVMATEAFF.